This TCR beta chain derives from a study of technical replicates of blood from a few donors. Assay used: immunoSEQ multiplex PCR; TCRdb lists only in-frame clones, some missing. The data show tens of thousands of clones, approximately 89% seen once. The origin of this receptor is a human donor in good health. Some clones in this sample may be carry-over from other donors' samples. Material: PBMCs.

The CDR3 protein is CASSQGTGSSNQPQHF. Written as DNA, the CDR3 is TGTGCCAGCAGCCAAGGGACAGGGAGTAGCAATCAGCCCCAGCATTTT. The chain joins TRBV7-3 to TRBJ1-5, with TRBD1 matching 9 bases. The CDR3 has 16 amino acids. After removal of 5 bases from V and 0 bases from J, the junction contained 5 bases not matched to a gene. Per the germline V gene, CDR1 is SGHTA and CDR2 is FQGTGA. Full variable domain (outside the CDR3, taken from reference TRBV7-3 and TRBJ1-5): GAGVSQTPSNKVTEKGKYVELRCDPISGHTALYWYRQSLGQGPEFLIYFQGTGAADDSGLPNDRFFAVRPEGSVSTLKIQRTERGDSAVYLCASSQGTGSSNQPQHFGDGTRLSIL.